Listed below are T cell receptor beta chains from one sample, sequenced in a study of T cells in localized non-small cell lung cancer. TCRdb keeps only in-frame clones here, not all; method: immunoSEQ multiplex PCR. The profile shows about 2,200 clones, about 18% of them singletons. Material: normal lung tissue next to the tumor, obtained before any cancer treatment. Receptors were obtained from a man aged 40-75 years with stage I squamous cell lung carcinoma. Both conserved end residues are part of each CDR3. The D gene is left open where the match is weak. Some rows mark clone size as missing; the rest say once, few, many or name a class of expanded clone.

medium-sized	TRBV11-3	TRBD2	TRBJ2-1	CASSLLLAGPMEQFF	TGTGCCAGCAGCTTGTTACTAGCGGGTCCCATGGAGCAGTTCTTC
few	TRBV28	-	TRBJ1-2	CASSPGIASYTF	TGTGCCAGCAGCCCCGGTATAGCTAGCTACACCTTC
medium-sized	TRBV6-8	-	TRBJ2-7	CASTLNRIPYEQYF	TGTGCCAGCACCTTAAATCGGATCCCCTACGAGCAGTACTTC
-	TRBV19	TRBD1	TRBJ2-7	CASSSRQGARYEQYF	TGTGCCAGTAGTTCCCGGCAGGGGGCGAGGTACGAGCAGTACTTC
-	TRBV5-1	TRBD2	TRBJ2-2	CASSGTSGPTGELFF	TGCGCCAGCAGCGGCACTAGCGGTCCCACCGGGGAGCTGTTTTTT
-	TRBV25-1	-	TRBJ2-5	CASSEWEAKTQYF	TGTGCCAGCAGTGAGTGGGAAGCAAAGACCCAGTACTTC
few	TRBV11-3	-	TRBJ2-5	CASSLVAGREETQYF	TGTGCCAGCAGCTTGGTGGCGGGGAGAGAAGAGACCCAGTACTTC
large	TRBV11-3	TRBD2	TRBJ2-7	CASSPRLAGLFSPSYEQYF	TGTGCCAGCAGCCCGAGACTAGCGGGACTTTTCTCACCCTCCTACGAGCAGTACTTC
medium-sized	TRBV7-2	TRBD2	TRBJ2-1	CASSREGYNEQFF	TGTGCCAGCAGCCGGGAGGGCTACAATGAGCAGTTCTTC
-	TRBV19	-	TRBJ2-7	CASSIPGLAGNEQYF	TGTGCCAGTAGTATCCCCGGGTTGGCGGGGAACGAGCAGTACTTC
few	TRBV19	-	TRBJ2-1	CASRRDYSYNEQFF	TGTGCCAGTAGAAGAGACTACTCCTACAATGAGCAGTTCTTC
medium-sized	TRBV11-3	-	TRBJ2-7	CASSFQRVPYEQYF	TGTGCCAGCAGCTTTCAACGGGTACCCTACGAGCAGTACTTC
-	TRBV7-6	TRBD1	TRBJ2-5	CASSLATGQGEETQYF	TGTGCCAGCAGCTTAGCTACCGGACAGGGTGAGGAGACCCAGTACTTC
-	TRBV30	TRBD1	TRBJ2-3	CAWGTGADTQYF	TGTGCCTGGGGGACAGGGGCGGATACGCAGTATTTT
-	TRBV11-3	TRBD2	TRBJ2-1	CASREAGGPMNEQFF	TGTGCCAGCAGGGAGGCGGGAGGGCCGATGAATGAGCAGTTCTTC
few	TRBV9	-	TRBJ2-7	CASSPRGAYEQYF	TGTGCCAGCAGCCCTAGAGGTGCCTACGAGCAGTACTTC
-	TRBV11-3	TRBD1	TRBJ2-7	CASSHKIWTGSYEQYF	TGTGCCAGCAGCCATAAAATATGGACAGGCAGCTACGAGCAGTACTTC
medium-sized	TRBV4-1	-	TRBJ1-2	CASSQAGGGGGYGYTF	TGCGCCAGCAGCCAAGCTGGAGGAGGGGGAGGCTATGGCTACACCTTC
large	TRBV15	TRBD2	TRBJ2-3	CATKIAGGPSDTQYF	TGTGCCACTAAGATAGCGGGAGGGCCGTCAGATACGCAGTATTTT
-	TRBV28	TRBD2	TRBJ2-7	CASLLAGGWEQYF	TGTGCCAGTTTACTAGCGGGAGGCTGGGAGCAGTACTTC
-	TRBV5-1	TRBD2	TRBJ2-1	CASSLGLAGGNEQFF	TGCGCCAGCAGCTTGGGCCTAGCGGGAGGCAATGAGCAGTTCTTC
few	TRBV6-8	-	TRBJ2-3	CATASGLTTDTQYF	TGTGCCACAGCTTCGGGACTCACCACAGATACGCAGTATTTT
-	TRBV5-1	TRBD1	TRBJ2-5	CASSWGQGWDETQYF	TGCGCCAGCAGCTGGGGACAGGGGTGGGACGAGACCCAGTACTTC
few	TRBV11-3	-	TRBJ2-7	CASSLEYQPSYEQYF	TGTGCCAGCAGCTTAGAGTACCAGCCCTCCTACGAGCAGTACTTC
-	TRBV28	TRBD1	TRBJ2-1	CASSSLGQGGGNEQFF	TGTGCCAGCAGTTCTCTCGGACAGGGGGGAGGGAATGAGCAGTTCTTC
few	TRBV28	-	TRBJ1-5	CASYGGGHGPQHF	TGTGCCAGCTATGGCGGGGGACATGGGCCCCAGCATTTT
-	TRBV19	-	TRBJ1-2	CASSSERTANYGYTF	TGTGCCAGTAGTTCCGAGCGGACAGCTAACTATGGCTACACCTTC
-	TRBV29-1	TRBD1	TRBJ1-2	CSVNRQGGGYTF	TGCAGCGTTAATAGACAGGGAGGCGGCTACACCTTC
-	TRBV18	TRBD1	TRBJ1-4	CASIRDRDGARKLFF	TGTGCCAGCATCCGGGACAGGGATGGGGCACGAAAACTGTTTTTT
-	TRBV30	-	TRBJ2-6	CACPGTSGANVLTF	TGTGCCTGCCCCGGGACTTCTGGGGCCAACGTCCTGACTTTC
-	TRBV6-8	-	TRBJ2-1	CASSYEAGNEQFF	TGTGCCAGCAGTTACGAGGCAGGGAATGAGCAGTTCTTC
-	TRBV11-1	-	TRBJ2-3	CASSLDSSTDTQYF	TGTGCCAGCAGCCTGGACAGCAGCACAGATACGCAGTATTTT
few	TRBV6-8	-	TRBJ1-5	CASKTDEESQPQHF	TGTGCCAGCAAAACGGACGAGGAGAGCCAGCCCCAGCATTTT
-	TRBV6-1	-	TRBJ2-1	CASSEESSGWNEQFF	TGTGCCAGCAGTGAAGAGAGTTCAGGGTGGAATGAGCAGTTCTTC
-	TRBV6-8	TRBD2	TRBJ2-2	CASSWDGRTGELFF	TGTGCCAGCAGTTGGGACGGGAGGACCGGGGAGCTGTTTTTT
-	TRBV19	-	TRBJ2-2	CASHRGGMTGELFF	TGTGCCAGTCACAGGGGAGGTATGACCGGGGAGCTGTTTTTT
medium-sized	TRBV11-3	TRBD2	TRBJ2-1	CASSSTSGTSYNEQFF	TGTGCCAGCAGCTCGACTAGCGGGACTTCCTACAATGAGCAGTTCTTC
few	TRBV30	-	TRBJ1-1	CAWSVGGATEAFF	TGTGCCTGGAGTGTAGGGGGGGCCACTGAAGCTTTCTTT
-	TRBV18	-	TRBJ1-5	CASSPPGGVQQPQHF	TGTGCCAGCTCACCACCGGGAGGGGTTCAGCAGCCCCAGCATTTT